Listed below are T cell receptor beta chains from one sample, sequenced in a study of T cells after somatic rescue of genetic block. The data were produced by immunoSEQ multiplex PCR, yet TCRdb's version contains in-frame clones alone and is incomplete. Counted here are about 110,000 clones, over 80% occurring once; the ten biggest clones make up approximately 1.5%. The sequencing sample was made of peripheral blood mononuclear cells (PBMCs). The receptors derive from a woman in her late teens or twenties. CDR3s leave out the opening cysteine and the closing phenylalanine or tryptophan. A D gene is named only where the DNA matches it firmly.

v_gene	d_gene	j_gene	CDR3aa
TRBV4-1	NA	TRBJ2-4	ASSQVAGSFSKNIQY
TRBV4-1	TRBD2	TRBJ2-7	ASSQPFTTSGGEQY
TRBV7-9	NA	TRBJ2-7	ASSPPAEDEQY
TRBV28	NA	TRBJ1-2	ASGRPSYGYT
TRBV18	TRBD1	TRBJ1-5	ASSPGQGRRNQPQH
TRBV27	TRBD2	TRBJ2-1	ASSYSGGAYNEQF
TRBV5-1	NA	TRBJ2-1	ASSLTLGNEQF
TRBV7-9	NA	TRBJ2-7	ASRSDTPYEQY
TRBV7-2	NA	TRBJ1-2	ASSLGANYGYT
TRBV6-5	NA	TRBJ1-4	ASSYSRQGSEKLF
TRBV7-2	TRBD1	TRBJ2-7	ASSRTGGIYEQY
TRBV2	TRBD2	TRBJ2-3	ASSELAVDTDTQY
TRBV28	NA	TRBJ2-3	ASSLAGAVTDTQY
TRBV28	NA	TRBJ2-5	ASSFSGQETQY
TRBV11-2	NA	TRBJ1-3	ASSRPGPQNTIY
TRBV5-1	TRBD2	TRBJ2-2	ASSSGLANTGELF
TRBV6-1	NA	TRBJ2-7	ASSFGTNTYEQY
TRBV7-9	NA	TRBJ1-1	ASSLPPGDQNTEAF
TRBV2	NA	TRBJ1-4	ASSETSNEKLF
TRBV5-6	NA	TRBJ1-1	ASSPGQNTEAF
TRBV5-8	NA	TRBJ1-1	ASSSTGSGDMNTEAF
TRBV2	NA	TRBJ2-5	ASSEWSREETQY
TRBV19	NA	TRBJ2-2	ASSIDGSGELF
TRBV4-1	NA	TRBJ1-1	ASSHEPKDAEAF
TRBV2	TRBD1	TRBJ1-3	ASNQGGTGNTIY
TRBV25-1	NA	TRBJ2-7	ASSESGRAKEQY
TRBV7-2	NA	TRBJ1-2	ASSNGRGFDSGYT
TRBV9	NA	TRBJ2-3	ASSVGGRLDTQY
TRBV7-8	NA	TRBJ1-2	ASSLTHVDYGYT
TRBV5-8	NA	TRBJ1-1	ASSLGAGLITEAF
TRBV7-9	NA	TRBJ1-2	ASSLAKGWDGYT
TRBV7-3	NA	TRBJ2-7	ASSLTAGSTYEQY
TRBV5-1	TRBD1	TRBJ1-6	ASRRDSNNSPLH
TRBV14	NA	TRBJ1-4	ASSQEGGARYLGEKLF
TRBV29-1	TRBD2	TRBJ2-7	SVGGGQTYEQY
TRBV2	NA	TRBJ2-5	ASSGARVGQETQY
TRBV20-1	NA	TRBJ1-4	SAYNEKLF
TRBV4-3	TRBD2	TRBJ2-3	ASSPSARLAESTDTQY
TRBV30	TRBD1	TRBJ1-1	AWTWTGVTEAF
TRBV5-1	NA	NA	ASSSRTVTAEQY
TRBV27	TRBD1	TRBJ1-6	ASSSRDRGYNSPLH
TRBV7-9	NA	TRBJ2-5	ASSRPGGLGETQY
TRBV7-3	NA	TRBJ2-7	ASSLESGYEQY
TRBV19	NA	TRBJ2-7	ASSIKGSSYEQY
TRBV15	NA	TRBJ1-3	ATSRDVAGNTIY